What follows is one T cell receptor (beta chain) and its context. Libraries were prepared by immunoSEQ multiplex PCR; TCRdb keeps only in-frame clonotypes and omits some of them. The sample has about 90,000 clones; over 80% are singletons. Time point indicated: peripheral blood 6 weeks after treatment start. Trimming shortened V by 2 bases and J by 1 base, and 5 bases separated the two germline ends. Germline V lookup: CDR1 SGHTA, CDR2 FQGTGA. The CDR3 extends over 13 amino acids. This sample was taken from a study of PD-L1 blockade in urothelial cancer. The chain employs TRBV7-3 and TRBJ1-1; no clear D gene. The clonotype was recovered from an older man with urothelial cancer. The sample consisted of PBMCs, taken around atezolizumab (anti-PD-L1) treatment. CDR3: CASSLQKNTEAFF. CDR3 nucleotide sequence: TGTGCCAGCAGCTTACAGAAGAACACTGAAGCTTTCTTT.